This TCR beta chain was found in a study of shared clonotypes between healthy human individuals. Study conclusions and caveats: As a rule, naive subsets had a larger estimated richness than memory subsets.

This clone has just one count. No antigen is known for it. The naive CD8 fraction comprised CD45RO-negative cells positively selected for CCR7 and excluded terminally differentiated effector memory CD45RA+ cells. Genomic DNA per cell subset filled all wells of several immunoSEQ plates. Measured with immunoSEQ multiplex PCR; TCRdb has only the in-frame clones, and not every one. The repertoire holds around 2,000,000 clones, with approximately 94% as singletons. V lost 9 bases and J lost 3, with 14 bases in between. Per germline, CDR1 LNHNV and CDR2 YYDKDF (reference sequence). This CDR3 is built from 13 residues.

The chain joins TRBV15 to TRBJ2-5, with D perhaps matching TRBD1 (6 bases). The sequence came from a man between 18 and 35 years old in good health. Some clones in this sample may be carry-over from other donors' samples. Material for sequencing was naive CD8+ T cells from PBMCs. The CDR3 here is CATKGRTEETQYF. The CDR3 DNA reads TGTGCCACGAAGGGACGGACAGAAGAGACCCAGTACTTC.